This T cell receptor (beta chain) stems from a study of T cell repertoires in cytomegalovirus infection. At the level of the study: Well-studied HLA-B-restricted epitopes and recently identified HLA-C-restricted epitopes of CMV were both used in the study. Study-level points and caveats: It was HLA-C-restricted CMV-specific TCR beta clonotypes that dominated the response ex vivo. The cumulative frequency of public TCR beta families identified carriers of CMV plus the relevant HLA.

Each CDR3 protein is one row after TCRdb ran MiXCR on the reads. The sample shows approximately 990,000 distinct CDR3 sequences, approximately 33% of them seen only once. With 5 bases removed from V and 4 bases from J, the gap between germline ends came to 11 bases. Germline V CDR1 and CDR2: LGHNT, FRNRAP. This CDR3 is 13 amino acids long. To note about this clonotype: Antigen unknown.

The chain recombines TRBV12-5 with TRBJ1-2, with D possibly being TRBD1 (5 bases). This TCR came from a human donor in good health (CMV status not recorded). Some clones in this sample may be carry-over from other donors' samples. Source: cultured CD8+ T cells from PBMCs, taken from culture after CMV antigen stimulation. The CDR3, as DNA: TGTGCTAGTGGTGGGACCACCCTCTATGGCTACACCTTC. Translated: CASGGTTLYGYTF.